The T cell receptor (beta chain) under discussion was sequenced for a study of blood T cell repertoires in COVID-19. In the study overall: Material from acute and convalescent COVID-19 was sourced from the United States, Italy and Spain. Sample material is recorded as cDNA or gDNA derived from T cells, B-cell-depleted T cells, or PBMCs.

Source study methods: Amplification with reference gene primers provided the estimates of nucleated cell counts. TCRdb's table, derived via immunoSEQ multiplex PCR, lists solely in-frame clones and lacks some. V and J calls and clone size come straight from that table; D and trimming were deduced from the DNA. The sample has roughly 57,000 clones, roughly 79% seen once. This clone was detected only once. V shed 5 bases, J shed 10 bases, and the junction held 15 bases outside the gene matches. Germline assignment: CDR1 SGHNT and CDR2 YENEEA. The CDR3 extends over 16 amino acids. The gene calls are TRBV11-3 and TRBJ2-1; 9 bases fit TRBD1. The receptor's source is a man aged 60 to 69 with acute or convalescent COVID-19. Source material: peripheral blood. The CDR3 DNA reads TGTGCCAGCAGCCAAACTGGGACAGGGTTTTTCCCCGAGCAGTTCTTC. This encodes CASSQTGTGFFPEQFF.